The rows below give T cell receptor beta chains drawn from one sample of a study of cytomegalovirus exposure and HLA in healthy donors. Clones were read by immunoSEQ multiplex PCR, and TCRdb kept only the in-frame ones, dropping some. The data hold 100,000 to 130,000 clones, with 70% to 85% observed a single time. The sample was PBMCs. These TCRs come from a woman younger than 30 in good health and CMV-seronegative. CDR3s include the opening cysteine and the closing phenylalanine or tryptophan. D genes are given only for firm matches. A row's size may be missing; if present it is once, few, many or a size class.

. TRBJ2-5 . TRBV5-4 CASSFDPAGMTTQETQYF TGTGCCAGCAGCTTTGATCCCGCCGGGATGACAACTCAAGAGACCCAGTACTTC
. TRBJ1-1 . TRBV13 CASRPYSDSFEAFF TGTGCCAGCAGACCTTACTCCGACAGCTTTGAAGCTTTCTTT
. TRBJ1-5 . TRBV6-5 CASSVTGASNQPQHF TGTGCCAGCAGCGTTACAGGCGCGAGCAATCAGCCCCAGCATTTT
. TRBJ2-7 . TRBV19 CASSITGNSYEQYF TGTGCCAGTAGTATTACAGGGAACTCCTACGAGCAGTACTTC
TRBD1 TRBJ1-3 . TRBV25-1 CASSGETGGANTIYF TGTGCCAGCAGTGGGGAGACAGGGGGTGCAAACACCATATATTTT
. TRBJ2-7 once TRBV6-5 CASSLTGNEQYF TGTGCCAGCAGTCTCACAGGGAACGAGCAGTACTTC
. TRBJ1-2 . TRBV6-1 CASSEAFGYNGYTF TGTGCCAGCAGTGAAGCGTTCGGTTATAATGGCTACACCTTC
. TRBJ1-1 . TRBV9 CASSRAAGMNTEAFF TGTGCCAGCAGCCGAGCCGCGGGGATGAACACTGAAGCTTTCTTT
. TRBJ2-7 few TRBV2 CASTSGTPSYEQYF TGTGCCAGCACCTCCGGGACACCCTCCTACGAGCAGTACTTC
TRBD2 TRBJ2-7 . TRBV13 CASSDTGGRDEQYF TGTGCCAGCAGCGATACGGGGGGGCGCGACGAGCAGTACTTC
. TRBJ2-7 . TRBV5-4 CASSLPPGGVNHYEQYF TGTGCCAGCAGCTTGCCCCCCGGAGGGGTGAACCACTACGAGCAGTACTTC
. TRBJ2-2 . TRBV12-2 CASRLPLRKKRPNTGELFF TGTGCAAGTCGCTTACCCCTAAGGAAAAAGCGGCCCAACACCGGGGAGCTGTTTTTT
TRBD1 TRBJ1-4 . TRBV7-3 CASSSKQGVPANEKLFF TGTGCCAGCAGCTCAAAACAGGGGGTTCCAGCTAATGAAAAACTGTTTTTT
. TRBJ2-4 . TRBV6-1 CASSEAVIGGGNIQYF TGTGCCAGCAGTGAAGCCGTCATTGGGGGCGGAAACATTCAGTACTTC
TRBD2 TRBJ2-7 . TRBV9 CASSVAGGGEHSYEQYF TGTGCCAGCAGCGTAGCTGGCGGGGGAGAACACTCCTACGAGCAGTACTTC
TRBD1 TRBJ2-5 . TRBV5-1 CASSTDRVLDMKTQYF TGCGCCAGCAGCACGGACAGGGTTCTTGATATGAAGACCCAGTACTTC
. TRBJ1-1 . TRBV27 CASSFRVTPSMNTEAFF TGTGCCAGCAGTTTCAGGGTAACTCCGTCAATGAACACTGAAGCTTTCTTT
. TRBJ2-3 . TRBV4-1 CASSQENPGIDTQYF TGCGCCAGCAGCCAAGAGAACCCAGGGATAGATACGCAGTATTTT
. TRBJ2-6 . TRBV5-8 CASMVYHPQSRANVLTF TGTGCCAGCATGGTTTATCATCCACAAAGTCGGGCCAACGTCCTGACTTTC
. TRBJ2-7 . TRBV6-6 CATSKEGALTYEQYF TGTGCCACCTCTAAGGAGGGGGCTTTGACCTACGAGCAGTACTTC
. TRBJ1-1 . TRBV4-1 CASSQDQRVSTEAFF TGCGCCAGCAGCCAAGACCAACGGGTGAGCACTGAAGCTTTCTTT
. TRBJ2-2 . TRBV7-8 CASSFPTGQSNTGELFF TGTGCCAGCAGCTTTCCCACCGGACAGTCGAACACCGGGGAGCTGTTTTTT
TRBD1 TRBJ2-3 . TRBV10-2 CASRGTGLGTGTQYF TGCGCCAGCAGGGGGACAGGGCTGGGAACGGGTACGCAGTATTTT
. TRBJ2-2 . TRBV5-4 CASSLARAVTGELFF TGTGCCAGCAGCTTGGCCAGGGCCGTGACCGGGGAGCTGTTTTTT
. TRBJ1-6 . TRBV19 CASKWSQNSPLHF TGTGCCAGTAAGTGGTCCCAGAATTCACCCCTCCACTTT
. TRBJ2-3 . TRBV13 CASSPRGGDNTQYF TGTGCCAGCAGCCCTAGGGGGGGAGACAATACGCAGTATTTT
TRBD1 TRBJ2-7 . TRBV5-1 CASSQYGQGVDEQYF TGCGCCAGCAGCCAGTACGGACAGGGGGTCGACGAGCAGTACTTC
. TRBJ1-1 . TRBV7-9 CASISPQGADTEAFF TGTGCCAGCATCTCACCCCAGGGCGCGGACACTGAAGCTTTCTTT
. TRBJ1-1 . TRBV4-1 CASSQDSPTPGTEAFF TGCGCCAGCAGCCAAGATTCCCCGACTCCGGGCACTGAAGCTTTCTTT
TRBD1 TRBJ1-2 . TRBV2 CASSVTEQGYGYTF TGTGCCAGCAGTGTTACAGAACAGGGGTATGGCTACACCTTC
TRBD1 TRBJ1-5 . TRBV27 CASRDGQGGQPQHF TGTGCCAGCAGGGACGGACAGGGCGGTCAGCCCCAGCATTTT
. TRBJ2-1 . TRBV7-8 CASSPGGAYNEQFF TGTGCCAGCAGCCCCGGGGGAGCCTACAATGAGCAGTTCTTC